These 21 T cell receptor beta chains came from one sample sequenced in a study of T-cell memory formation after mild COVID-19. Each CDR3 protein is one row after TCRdb ran MiXCR on the 5' RACE reads. Of about 500,000 distinct CDR3 sequences listed, roughly 22% are singletons. Source material: PBMCs or a T cell subset sorted from them (not recorded which). The receptors stem from an adult woman who had mild COVID-19 (a few samples of this study predate the infection). Cell type and time point are not known.

In its sample, this clonotype was seen a few times. The J gene is TRBJ1-1, the V gene TRBV15, with TRBD1 matching over 8 bases. V dropped 3 bases and J dropped 4; count of bases not matched to a gene: 4. The V gene's germline CDR1 is LNHNV and CDR2 YYDKDF (reference sequence). The CDR3 length is 14 residues. The CDR3 sequence is CATSRNRGGTEAFF. In DNA form, the CDR3 reads TGTGCCACCAGCAGGAACAGGGGGGGCACTGAAGCTTTCTTT.

The chain recombines TRBV19 with TRBJ2-5, with D perhaps given as TRBD1 or TRBD2 (5 bases each). In germline, CDR1 is LNHDA, CDR2 SQIVND (reference sequence). CDR3 length: 14 amino acids. With 3 bases removed from V and 1 base from J, the gap between germline ends came to 9 bases. CDR3 DNA: TGTGCCAGTAGTATGAGGGGACGCCAAGAGACCCAGTACTTC. Encoded protein: CASSMRGRQETQYF.

The chain couples TRBV12-3 or TRBV12-4 to TRBJ1-6; D is possibly TRBD1 (5 bases). CDR3 length: 14 amino acids. Trimming removed 1 base from V and 6 bases from J, with 7 bases in between. CDR3 protein: CASSLGGSNSPLHF. In DNA form, the CDR3 reads TGTGCCAGCAGTTTAGGGGGCAGTAATTCACCCCTCCACTTT.

This sequence joins TRBV24-1 and TRBJ2-1, with D perhaps assigned TRBD1 or TRBD2 (5 bases each). The CDR3 spans 17 residues. Trimming took 5 bases from V and 1 from J, leaving 17 bases between them. From germline, CDR1 is KGHDR and CDR2 SFDVKD. CDR3 bases: TGTGCCACCAGTGGGACCCGGGACCCTTTGTCCTACAATGAGCAGTTCTTC. Translation: CATSGTRDPLSYNEQFF.

The CDR3 DNA sequence: TGTGCCAGCAGTTCTGGACAGGGCCTATCAACAGATACGCAGTATTTT. This codes for CASSSGQGLSTDTQYF. The chain is built from TRBV7-3 and TRBJ2-3; 8 bases agree with TRBD1. The CDR3 sequence is 16 residues long. Trimming removed 6 bases from V and 3 bases from J; junction bases left unmatched: 11. Germline V gene lookup returns CDR1 SGHTA and CDR2 FQGTGA.

The rearrangement uses TRBV6-6 and TRBJ2-7, with TRBD2 identical over 10 bases. There are 17 residues in the CDR3. J lost 5 bases, V lost 0 bases, and 10 bases had no gene match. The V gene's germline CDR1 is MNHNY and CDR2 SVGAGI (reference sequence). In DNA form, the CDR3 reads TGTGCCAGCAGTTACTCGTGGCAGCGGGGGGGCAGCCACGAGCAGTACTTC. Protein product: CASSYSWQRGGSHEQYF.

This chain uses TRBV6-5 with TRBJ2-5; TRBD1 might be the D (7 bases). In germline, CDR1 is MNHEY, CDR2 SVGAGI. Trimming cost V 4 bases and J 5 bases, with 11 bases left between them. The CDR3 runs to 13 residues. The DNA for the CDR3 is TGTGCCAGCAGTTGGAGGGGGCGGGAGACCCAGTACTTC. Protein: CASSWRGRETQYF.

This chain connects TRBV29-1 to TRBJ2-5; no firm D call. V shed 1 base and J shed 4 bases, with 4 bases lying between them. Germline CDR1 SQVTM, CDR2 ANQGSEA. CDR3 length equals 11 residues. The CDR3 DNA reads TGCAGCGTTGAAGGCGCAGAGACCCAGTACTTC. It encodes CSVEGAETQYF.

This sequence joins TRBV6-5 and TRBJ2-7; 12 nucleotides align to TRBD2. Germline values: CDR1 MNHEY, CDR2 SVGAGI. The CDR3 consists of 14 residues. Trimming at V came to 8 bases and at J to 8 bases, leaving 10 bases not matched to a gene. CDR3 sequence: CASRPGLAGDKQYF. The CDR3 region has the DNA TGTGCCAGCCGACCGGGACTAGCGGGCGATAAGCAGTACTTC.

The chain joins TRBV9 to TRBJ1-2, with D possibly TRBD1 on 5 matching bases. V lost 0 bases and J lost 4, with 7 bases in between. Per germline, CDR1 SGDLS and CDR2 YYNGEE. This CDR3 spans 13 amino acids. CDR3: CASSVGDSYGYTF. CDR3 nucleotides: TGTGCCAGCAGCGTAGGGGACTCCTATGGCTACACCTTC.

V gene TRBV11-2 combines with J gene TRBJ2-1, with 8 bases identical to TRBD2. Germline V gives CDR1 SGHAT, CDR2 FQNNGV. This CDR3 has 17 residues. V lost 4 bases to trimming and J lost 1 base; unmatched junction nucleotides: 9. The CDR3 protein is CASSSGPGLGSYNEQFF. The CDR3 DNA reads as TGTGCCAGCAGCTCCGGCCCGGGACTAGGGTCCTACAATGAGCAGTTCTTC.

The chain employs TRBV30 and TRBJ1-1; D ambiguous. Trimming pared 4 bases from V and 0 bases from J, leaving 9 bases between. This CDR3 spans 13 amino acids. Germline CDR1 is GTSNPN and CDR2 is SVGIG (reference sequence). CDR3 sequence reads: CAWNARLNTEAFF. The CDR3, as DNA: TGTGCCTGGAACGCAAGGTTGAACACTGAAGCTTTCTTT.

The chain joins TRBV9 to TRBJ1-2; TRBD1 might be the D (5 bases). The germline CDR1 and CDR2 sequences are SGDLS and YYNGEE. V lost 2 bases and J lost 10, with 9 bases in between. This CDR3 is built from 11 residues. The CDR3 DNA is TGTGCCAGCAGCGTGGGGCAGGTCTACACCTTC. This codes for CASSVGQVYTF.

A few counts support this clonotype. The chain couples TRBV7-9 to TRBJ2-7; 12 nucleotides line up with TRBD1. This CDR3 region has 17 residues. Germline V gene data show CDR1 as SEHNR and CDR2 as FQNEAQ (reference sequence). Losses at the gene ends were 0 bases for V and 6 bases for J; bases not matched to a gene: 9. This CDR3 reads CASSLAYTGTGGPEQYF. The CDR3 nucleotides read TGTGCCAGCAGCTTAGCCTACACCGGGACAGGGGGCCCCGAGCAGTACTTC.

This clonotype has only a few counts. This sequence joins TRBV12-3 or TRBV12-4 and TRBJ2-2; D is possibly TRBD2 (6 bases). V lost 5 bases and J 3 bases, leaving 13 bases between the germline ends. This CDR3 is built from 15 residues. The CDR3 DNA is TGTGCCAGCAGTCAGACCCGGAGGGACACCGGGGAGCTGTTTTTT. Its translation: CASSQTRRDTGELFF.

The chain is built from TRBV7-8 and TRBJ1-2, with unresolved D. The germline V gene has CDR1 SGHVS and CDR2 FQNEAQ. V was cut by 3 bases and J by 4 bases, with 9 bases left in between. This CDR3 region has 13 residues. As DNA, the CDR3 is TGTGCCAGCAGCTTCGAATGGCGCTATGGCTACACCTTC. This encodes CASSFEWRYGYTF.

This clonotype appeared a few times. V and J are TRBV12-3 or TRBV12-4 and TRBJ2-7; D not resolved. This CDR3 contains 12 residues. Trimming removed 8 bases at V and 5 bases at J, with 13 bases between. CDR3 coding DNA: TGTGCCAGCTCCGCTACCCCACACGAGCAGTACTTC. It translates to CASSATPHEQYF.

This clonotype was counted only a few times. The chain has TRBV5-6 and TRBJ2-3; weak D call: TRBD1 (5 bases). Trimming removed 2 bases from V and 2 bases from J, with 15 bases in between. Germline V gene data show CDR1 as SGHDT and CDR2 as YYEEEE. The CDR3 sequence is 16 residues long. CDR3 protein: CASSLYGQGSTDTQYF. Here the CDR3 DNA reads TGTGCCAGCAGCTTATACGGGCAGGGATCCACAGATACGCAGTATTTT.

This clonotype was seen a few times. This sequence joins TRBV5-5 and TRBJ1-5, with D unresolved. This CDR3 is built from 15 residues. Germline V gene sequence: CDR1 SGHKS, CDR2 YYEKEE (reference sequence). Deletions cut 0 bases from V and 0 bases from J, with 7 bases between. The DNA of the CDR3 is TGTGCCAGCAGCTTGGAGGGCAATAGCAATCAGCCCCAGCATTTT. Amino acid sequence: CASSLEGNSNQPQHF.

This clonotype was detected only a few times. The V gene is TRBV9, the J gene TRBJ2-7; 9 nucleotides match TRBD1. Trimming at V came to 4 bases and at J to 6 bases, leaving 8 bases not matched to a gene. This CDR3 has 14 amino acids. Germline lookup yields CDR1 SGDLS and CDR2 YYNGEE. The CDR3 DNA is TGTGCCAGCAGCCCCTGGGACAGGGAGGCCGAGCAGTACTTC. It translates to CASSPWDREAEQYF.

The chain couples TRBV7-9 to TRBJ2-1, with 8 nucleotides matching TRBD1. Trimming at V came to 6 bases and at J to 6 bases, leaving 10 bases not matched to a gene. This CDR3 spans 15 amino acids. Germline assignment: CDR1 SEHNR and CDR2 FQNEAQ (reference sequence). The CDR3 DNA reads as TGTGCCAGCAGGTCCGGGACAGGAGAGGCCAATGAGCAGTTCTTC. Residues: CASRSGTGEANEQFF.